This T cell receptor beta chain was identified during a study of T-cell memory formation after mild COVID-19. General observations from the study: Contracting clones, day 15 to 85, had balanced CD4/CD8, and later expanders favored CD4+.

This clonotype occurred a few times. Its specificity is not known. MiXCR was run by TCRdb on the 5' RACE reads, yielding one entry per CDR3 protein. The data contain fewer than 50,000 distinct CDR3 sequences, roughly 9.8% of them singletons. The CDR3 is 13 residues long. The V segment lost 9 bases and the J segment 7 bases; nucleotides outside the gene matches: 4. The V gene's germline CDR1 is SNHLY and CDR2 FYNNEI. The receptor was derived from an adult woman who had mild COVID-19 (a few samples of this study predate the infection). Cell type and time point are not known. The sample comprised PBMCs or a T cell subset sorted from them (not recorded which). This chain joins TRBV2 and TRBJ2-2, with 11 bases aligning to TRBD1. CDR3 region: CARGQGASGELFF. The CDR3 DNA reads TGTGCCAGAGGACAGGGGGCTAGCGGGGAGCTGTTTTTT.